The 26 T cell receptor beta chains given below trace back to one sample, sequenced in a study of long-term antiretroviral therapy in people with HIV. This was the immunoSEQ v3.0 assay at survey level. The method was immunoSEQ multiplex PCR; TCRdb's version includes in-frame clones alone and lacks a portion of them. Among approximately 35,000 clones listed, about 94% were seen once. The specimen comprised unsorted PBMCs, sampled about 5.1 years after starting antiretroviral therapy. The receptors originated from a woman aged 45-65 years with HIV.

J is TRBJ2-7 and V is TRBV5-8, with D tentatively TRBD1 or TRBD2 (5 bases each). Germline V gives CDR1 SGHTS, CDR2 YDEGEE. This CDR3 comprises 13 residues. The germline V and J ends were trimmed by 4 bases and 4 bases, with 12 bases remaining between them. The DNA for the CDR3 is TGTGCCAGCAGCCCCGGGACGCTATACGAGCAGTACTTC. Amino acid sequence: CASSPGTLYEQYF.

As regards this clone: This sample includes further DNA sequences coding for the same CDR3. V usage is TRBV10-1 and J usage is TRBJ2-2; D remains ambiguous. V lost 8 bases, J lost 5 bases, and 9 bases lay in between. The CDR3 length is 12 residues. From germline, CDR1 is WNHNN and CDR2 SYGVQD (reference sequence). CDR3 bases: TGCGCCAGCTCGCTAGGGACCGGGGAGCTGTTTTTT. Protein product: CASSLGTGELFF.

This chain joins TRBV2 and TRBJ2-2; D gene ambiguous. Germline lookup yields CDR1 SNHLY and CDR2 FYNNEI. V dropped 3 bases and J dropped 8 bases, with 10 bases sitting between them. The CDR3 runs to 13 residues. CDR3 sequence: CASSETMKGELFF. The CDR3 coding sequence is TGTGCCAGCAGTGAGACGATGAAAGGGGAGCTGTTTTTT.

The chain employs TRBV5-1 and TRBJ1-2; tentative D call: TRBD1 (5 bases). Germline-derived CDR1 and CDR2 are SGHRS and YFSETQ. CDR3 length: 16 residues. Between the trimmed V and J ends, which lost 1 base and 2 bases, there was a span of 15 bases. The CDR3 DNA sequence: TGCGCCAGCAGCTTGCCTTCTGCAAGGGGAAACTATGGCTACACCTTC. It is translated as CASSLPSARGNYGYTF.

The V gene is TRBV11-2, the J gene TRBJ2-3; 8 bases align to TRBD1. CDR3 length: 17 residues. The V segment lost 0 bases and the J segment 2 bases; nucleotides outside the gene matches: 7. CDR1 and CDR2 (germline): SGHAT, FQNNGV. CDR3 nucleotides: TGTGCCAGCAGCTTAGATCAGGGGGCGTCGCTCACAGATACGCAGTATTTT. Protein sequence: CASSLDQGASLTDTQYF.

This chain uses TRBV29-1 with TRBJ1-5; TRBD1 is a possible D gene (5 bases). Germline CDR1 and CDR2: SQVTM and ANQGSEA. The CDR3 extends over 11 amino acids. V was clipped by 7 bases and J by 11 bases, with 15 bases between them. The CDR3 DNA reads as TGCAGCGCTGGGACCGGCTGGTCCCAGCATTTT. Translating gives CSAGTGWSQHF.

This chain links TRBV6-1 with TRBJ1-5; D remains ambiguous. CDR3 size: 16 residues. Germline V gene data show CDR1 as MNHNS and CDR2 as SASEGT. The V gene lost 3 bases and the J gene lost 9 bases, with 21 bases spanning the gap. In DNA form, the CDR3 reads TGTGCCAGCAGTGACGGAGGGAGGTCCCCACGTCGGCCCCAGCATTTT. Translation gives CASSDGGRSPRRPQHF.

The V gene is TRBV5-4, the J gene TRBJ2-3; tentative D call: TRBD1 (6 bases). The ends were cut back, 2 bases at V and 0 bases at J, with 13 bases in the middle. The CDR3 has 16 amino acids. The germline V gene has CDR1 SGHNT and CDR2 YYREEE (reference sequence). The CDR3 reads CASSLKTGPSTDTQYF. CDR3 coding DNA: TGTGCCAGCAGCTTAAAGACAGGCCCTAGCACAGATACGCAGTATTTT.

The rearrangement uses TRBV5-1 and TRBJ2-7, with 13 nucleotides matching TRBD2. Germline-derived CDR1 and CDR2 are SGHRS and YFSETQ. V lost 3 bases, J lost 2 bases, and 2 bases stayed unmatched. This CDR3 comprises 15 residues. The CDR3 DNA sequence: TGCGCCAGCAGCTGGACTAGCGGGGGCACCTACGAGCAGTACTTC. The encoded protein is CASSWTSGGTYEQYF.

The rearrangement links TRBV9 to TRBJ1-3; the D gene is possibly TRBD1 (5 bases). This CDR3 contains 17 residues. The germline CDR1 and CDR2 sequences are SGDLS and YYNGEE. Trimming shortened V by 4 bases and J by 0 bases, and 17 bases separated the two germline ends. The CDR3 protein is CASSTRPGTTSGNTIYF. The CDR3 DNA reads as TGTGCCAGCAGCACAAGACCCGGGACGACCTCTGGAAACACCATATATTTT.

The rearrangement links TRBV7-9 to TRBJ2-5; 13 bases line up with TRBD2. From germline, CDR1 is SEHNR and CDR2 FQNEAQ (reference sequence). The CDR3 has 16 amino acids. Trimming at V came to 5 bases and at J to 5 bases, leaving 8 bases not matched to a gene. The CDR3 spells CASSILAGGLGETQYF. CDR3 sequence (DNA): TGTGCCAGCAGCATACTAGCGGGGGGGCTCGGGGAGACCCAGTACTTC.

The rearrangement uses TRBV28 and TRBJ1-5; TRBD1 agrees at 12 bases. This CDR3 spans 16 amino acids. V gave up 7 bases and J gave up 5 bases; unmatched junction bases: 9. Germline CDR1 is MDHEN and CDR2 is SYDVKM. The DNA for the CDR3 is TGTGCCAGCACCGAAGCCGGGACAGGGGGCTATCAGCCCCAGCATTTT. Translation: CASTEAGTGGYQPQHF.

The chain couples TRBV7-9 to TRBJ2-2, with a weak D call TRBD2 (6 bases). The ends were cut back, 1 base at V and 1 base at J, with 10 bases in the middle. The CDR3 is 16 amino acids. Per the germline V gene, CDR1 is SEHNR and CDR2 is FQNEAQ (reference sequence). CDR3 sequence: CASSLETGVNTGELFF. The DNA of the CDR3 is TGTGCCAGCAGCTTAGAAACGGGGGTGAACACCGGGGAGCTGTTTTTT. Drawing the rest from reference TRBV7-9 and TRBJ2-2, the complete variable domain is DTGVSQNPRHKITKRGQNVTFRCDPISEHNRLYWYRQTLGQGPEFLTYFQNEAQLEKSRLLSDRFSAERPKGSFSTLEIQRTEQGDSAMYLCASSLETGVNTGELFFGEGSRLTVL.

The chain combines TRBV5-1 with TRBJ2-3; 14 nucleotides align to TRBD2. The CDR3 loop spans 19 amino acids. After removal of 7 bases from V and 1 base from J, the junction contained 14 bases not matched to a gene. Germline assignment: CDR1 SGHRS and CDR2 YFSETQ. This CDR3 reads CASFHRLGLAGDRTDTQYF. For the CDR3, the DNA is TGCGCCAGCTTCCACCGACTGGGACTAGCGGGGGACCGCACAGATACGCAGTATTTT.

This clone was observed a few times. The chain has TRBV28 and TRBJ2-7; D might be TRBD2 (6 bases). There are 12 residues in the CDR3. CDR1 and CDR2 from the germline V gene are MDHEN and SYDVKM. Deletions cut 2 bases from V and 6 bases from J, with 8 bases between. The chain's CDR3 is CASSLGGPEQYF. CDR3 DNA: TGTGCCAGCAGTTTAGGAGGGCCCGAGCAGTACTTC.

The gene calls are TRBV30 and TRBJ2-7, with D maybe TRBD1 (6 bases). The V gene's germline CDR1 is GTSNPN and CDR2 SVGIG (reference sequence). The ends were cut back, 0 bases at V and 3 bases at J, with 9 bases in the middle. The CDR3 contains 13 residues. The CDR3 loop reads CAWSVNRVYEQYF. The CDR3 DNA is TGTGCCTGGAGTGTAAACAGGGTCTACGAGCAGTACTTC.

The V and J genes are TRBV9 and TRBJ2-1; D is ambiguous. V dropped 0 bases and J dropped 8 bases, with 9 bases sitting between them. This CDR3 contains 13 residues. Per germline, CDR1 SGDLS and CDR2 YYNGEE. The CDR3 here is CASSVAPKYEQFF. As DNA, the CDR3 is TGTGCCAGCAGCGTAGCTCCCAAGTATGAGCAGTTCTTC.

The rearrangement joins TRBV5-1 to TRBJ1-4; TRBD1 might be the D (5 bases). This CDR3 spans 16 amino acids. In germline, CDR1 is SGHRS, CDR2 YFSETQ. Trimming removed 1 base at V and 0 bases at J, with 10 bases between. The CDR3 is CASSLSGDPTNEKLFF. The CDR3 nucleotides read TGCGCCAGCAGCTTGAGTGGGGACCCAACTAATGAAAAACTGTTTTTT.

The rearrangement uses TRBV27 and TRBJ2-1; D unclear. Trimming removed 5 bases from V and 0 bases from J, with 8 bases in between. The germline V gene has CDR1 MNHEY and CDR2 SMNVEV (reference sequence). There are 14 residues in the CDR3. CDR3 in amino acids: CASSAETSYNEQFF. In DNA form, the CDR3 reads TGTGCCAGCAGTGCTGAGACCTCCTACAATGAGCAGTTCTTC.

V usage is TRBV5-6 and J usage is TRBJ2-7; D unclear. CDR1 and CDR2 from the germline V gene are SGHDT and YYEEEE. The CDR3 contains 12 residues. V was clipped by 4 bases and J by 3 bases, with 8 bases between them. CDR3 residues: CASSTTLYEQYF. Written as DNA, the CDR3 is TGTGCCAGCAGCACCACACTCTACGAGCAGTACTTC. Variable domain in full (rest from reference TRBV5-6 and TRBJ2-7): DAGVTQSPTHLIKTRGQQVTLRCSPKSGHDTVSWYQQALGQGPQFIFQYYEEEERQRGNFPDRFSGHQFPNYSSELNVNALLLGDSALYLCASSTTLYEQYFGPGTRLTVT.

V usage is TRBV5-1 and J usage is TRBJ2-5; TRBD2 agrees at 12 bases. The CDR3 has 16 residues. J lost 4 bases, V lost 2 bases, and 6 bases had no gene match. Germline CDR1 is SGHRS and CDR2 is YFSETQ. CDR3 region: CASSFSPGLAGETQYF. The CDR3 bases are TGCGCCAGCAGCTTCTCCCCGGGACTAGCGGGAGAGACCCAGTACTTC. Full variable domain (missing parts from reference TRBV5-1 and TRBJ2-5): KAGVTQTPRYLIKTRGQQVTLSCSPISGHRSVSWYQQTPGQGLQFLFEYFSETQRNKGNFPGRFSGRQFSNSRSEMNVSTLELGDSALYLCASSFSPGLAGETQYFGPGTRLLVL.

J is TRBJ2-2 and V is TRBV9; TRBD1 matches 9 bases. V shed 5 bases and J 3 bases; nucleotides not matched to a gene: 11. The germline V gene encodes CDR1 SGDLS and CDR2 YYNGEE. This CDR3 region has 17 residues. The CDR3 reads CASSPYGTGFDTGELFF. CDR3 coding DNA: TGTGCCAGCAGTCCGTACGGGACAGGGTTCGACACCGGGGAGCTGTTTTTT. Based on the CDR3 plus reference TRBV9 and TRBJ2-2, the full variable domain is DSGVTQTPKHLITATGQRVTLRCSPRSGDLSVYWYQQSLDQGLQFLIQYYNGEERAKGNILERFSAQQFPDLHSELNLSSLELGDSALYFCASSPYGTGFDTGELFFGEGSRLTVL.

This chain uses TRBV19 with TRBJ2-7; TRBD1 matches at 10 bases. V lost 4 bases, J lost 0 bases, and 3 bases stayed unmatched. This CDR3 has 15 amino acids. Germline CDR1 LNHDA, CDR2 SQIVND (reference sequence). The CDR3 reads CASSKGQGSSYEQYF. In nucleotides, the CDR3 is TGTGCCAGTAGTAAGGGACAGGGGAGCTCCTACGAGCAGTACTTC. Together with reference TRBV19 and TRBJ2-7, the CDR3 gives the full variable domain: DGGITQSPKYLFRKEGQNVTLSCEQNLNHDAMYWYRQDPGQGLRLIYYSQIVNDFQKGDIAEGYSVSREKKESFPLTVTSAQKNPTAFYLCASSKGQGSSYEQYFGPGTRLTVT.

The chain links TRBV5-6 to TRBJ2-3, with 9 bases lining up with TRBD2. V trimming: 0 bases; J trimming: 4 bases; junction bases outside the gene matches: 6. The CDR3 is 16 amino acids. CDR1 and CDR2 from the germline V gene are SGHDT and YYEEEE. CDR3 residues: CASSLGAGGRPDTQYF. The CDR3 region has the DNA TGTGCCAGCAGCTTGGGGGCGGGGGGGCGTCCAGATACGCAGTATTTT.

This chain uses TRBV6-5 with TRBJ2-1; perhaps TRBD2 as D (5 bases). Deletions cut 0 bases from V and 12 bases from J, with 21 bases between. The CDR3 runs to 16 residues. Germline V gives CDR1 MNHEY, CDR2 SVGAGI. In DNA form, the CDR3 reads TGTGCCAGCAGTTACTCAGAATCGGACGGAGGAACAGCGCAGTTCTTC. It codes for CASSYSESDGGTAQFF.

V gene TRBV10-3 combines with J gene TRBJ2-7; weak D call: TRBD1 (5 bases). The CDR3 has 14 residues. Germline CDR1 reads ENHRY; CDR2 reads SYGVKD. Trimming cost V 1 base and J 1 base, with 8 bases left between them. CDR3 region: CAISELDKSYEQYF. CDR3 sequence (DNA): TGTGCCATCAGTGAGTTGGACAAGTCCTACGAGCAGTACTTC.